This T cell receptor (beta chain) stems from a study of early T cells in non-severe SARS-CoV-2 infection. Looking at the study overall: Chains were unpaired, as sequencing was done on bulk RNA from unsorted whole blood. The study's findings and limits: Reliance on VDJdb matching favored anti-spike CD8 responses; private and CD4 specificities were missed.

This clonotype was detected ten times or more. Its antigen is unknown. This CDR3 contains 14 residues. Germline V CDR1 and CDR2: SGHNT, YENEEA. Trimming took off 5 bases at V and 0 bases at J, with 10 bases between the two ends. Unique molecular identifiers were attached to individual cDNA molecules. TCRdb analysed the 5' RACE reads with MiXCR anew, one entry per CDR3 protein. The top ten clones hold around 5.6% of a sample with about 26,000 distinct CDR3 sequences, less than 4.5% of them seen once. The chain combines TRBV11-3 with TRBJ2-5; a possible D gene is TRBD2 (5 bases). The sequence was collected from an adult who was a healthcare worker with PCR-confirmed SARS-CoV-2 infection or an uninfected control (not recorded which). The specimen was whole blood. The CDR3 loop reads CASSPSGDQETQYF. CDR3 coding DNA: TGTGCCAGCAGCCCCAGCGGCGACCAAGAGACCCAGTACTTC.